This is a list of T cell receptor beta chains from one sample in a study of neurological immune-mediated disorders. From the 5' RACE reads, TCRdb called clonotypes with MiXCR, one entry per CDR3 protein. The sample lists roughly 21,000 distinct CDR3 sequences, 17% seen once, with 6% to 8% in the top ten. The sequencing sample was made of CD8+ T cells from blood. These receptors were collected from a woman younger than 30 with multiple sclerosis. CDR3s include the opening cysteine and the closing phenylalanine or tryptophan. D genes are given only for firm matches. A clone size is listed for some rows: how often the clone was seen (once, few, many), or a class if it is expanded.

V,J,size,D,CDR3,DNA
TRBV6-6,TRBJ1-1,many,TRBD1,CASSYSFEFPPDRGQAFF,TGTGCCAGCAGTTACTCTTTCGAATTTCCACCAGACAGGGGGCAAGCTTTCTTT
TRBV27,TRBJ2-3,many,NA,CASSLSSPGWSVRSTDTQYF,TGTGCCAGCAGTTTATCGTCCCCAGGATGGAGCGTGAGAAGCACAGATACGCAGTATTTT
TRBV5-1,TRBJ1-2,many,TRBD1,CASSSTGGDGYTF,TGCGCCAGCAGCAGTACAGGGGGCGATGGCTACACCTTC
TRBV14,TRBJ2-3,many,NA,CASSQEIGGRDTQYF,TGTGCCAGCAGCCAAGAGATCGGTGGGCGGGATACGCAGTATTTT
TRBV12-3/TRBV12-4,TRBJ2-6,many,NA,CASKVGGGANVLTF,TGTGCCAGCAAAGTGGGGGGAGGGGCCAACGTCCTGACTTTC
TRBV5-1,TRBJ2-1,many,TRBD2,CASGSGTNRNEQFF,TGCGCCAGCGGGAGCGGGACGAATCGGAATGAGCAGTTCTTC
TRBV10-3,TRBJ1-2,once,NA,CAINPSDRPNYGYTF,TGTGCCATCAATCCGAGCGACAGACCTAACTATGGCTACACCTTC
TRBV3-1,TRBJ2-1,many,TRBD1,CASSHLPTGTERYNEQFF,TGTGCCAGCAGCCACCTCCCTACCGGGACAGAGAGATACAATGAGCAGTTCTTC
TRBV5-1,TRBJ1-1,few,NA,CASSLWSADTEAFF,TGCGCCAGCAGCTTATGGTCCGCGGACACTGAAGCTTTCTTT
TRBV28,TRBJ2-7,NA,TRBD1,CASSPGGQGHHEQYF,TGTGCCAGCAGTCCGGGGGGACAGGGTCACCACGAGCAGTACTTC
TRBV19,TRBJ1-1,many,NA,CASGYLNTEAFF,TGTGCCAGTGGATATCTGAACACTGAAGCTTTCTTT
TRBV5-1,TRBJ1-1,few,NA,CASSYGGVNTEAFF,TGCGCCAGCAGCTATGGGGGTGTGAACACTGAAGCTTTCTTT
TRBV7-6,TRBJ2-1,many,NA,CASSLWTDTSNNEQFF,TGTGCCAGCAGCCTATGGACGGACACCTCCAACAATGAGCAGTTCTTC
TRBV5-1,TRBJ2-1,many,TRBD2,CASSLDEGGTPYNEQFF,TGCGCCAGCAGCTTGGACGAGGGAGGGACTCCCTACAATGAGCAGTTCTTC